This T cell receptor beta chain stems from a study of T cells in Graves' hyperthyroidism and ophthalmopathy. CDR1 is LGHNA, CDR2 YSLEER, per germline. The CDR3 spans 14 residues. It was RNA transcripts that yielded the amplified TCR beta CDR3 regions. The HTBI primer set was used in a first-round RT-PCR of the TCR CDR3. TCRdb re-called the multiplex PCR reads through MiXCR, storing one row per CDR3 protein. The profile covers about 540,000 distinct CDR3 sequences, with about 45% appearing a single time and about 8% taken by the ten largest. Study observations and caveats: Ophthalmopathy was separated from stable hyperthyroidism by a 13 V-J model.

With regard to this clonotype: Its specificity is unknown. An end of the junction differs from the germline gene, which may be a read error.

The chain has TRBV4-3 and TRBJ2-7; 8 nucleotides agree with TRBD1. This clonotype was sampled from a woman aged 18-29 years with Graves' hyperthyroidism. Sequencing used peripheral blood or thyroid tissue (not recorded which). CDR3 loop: CAGSASGGRDELYF. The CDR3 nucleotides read TGCGCCGGCAGCGCATCAGGGGGCAGGGACGAGCTGTACTTC.